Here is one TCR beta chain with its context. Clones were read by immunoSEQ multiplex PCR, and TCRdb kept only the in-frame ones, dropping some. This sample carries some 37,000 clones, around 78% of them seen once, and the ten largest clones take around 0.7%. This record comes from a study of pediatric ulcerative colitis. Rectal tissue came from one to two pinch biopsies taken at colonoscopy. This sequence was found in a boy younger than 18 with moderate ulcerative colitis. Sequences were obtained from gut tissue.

The CDR3 spells CAIRVGSYGYTF. The DNA for the CDR3 is TGTGCCATCAGGGTTGGAAGCTATGGCTACACCTTC. The rearrangement joins TRBV10-3 to TRBJ1-2; D is unresolved. This CDR3 region has 12 residues. V was clipped by 6 bases and J by 4 bases, with 9 bases between them. CDR1 and CDR2 (germline): ENHRY, SYGVKD.